The clone carrying this T cell receptor (beta chain) appeared many times. It was with unique molecular identifiers that the TCRbeta library was prepared. TCRdb independently ran MiXCR on the PCR reads; one entry per CDR3 protein. The sample gives 90,000 to 130,000 distinct CDR3 sequences, approximately 6.9% of which show up once; roughly 25% is in the top ten. The data belong to a study of T-cell reconstitution after alpha-beta-depleted transplantation in children. Germline CDR1 and CDR2: LGHNT and FRNRAP. The CDR3 has 15 amino acids. V lost 7 bases to trimming and J lost 3 bases, with 18 bases between them.

Here the sequenced sample was PBMCs, mostly from graft donor cells, taken 360 days after TCRalphabeta/CD19-depleted stem cell transplant. This TCR was sampled from a male patient aged 2 to 9 who had a stem cell transplant for acute lymphoblastic leukemia, so the T cells may come from the graft donor. The chain couples TRBV12-5 to TRBJ2-5; D not resolved. This CDR3 reads CASALGFDSKETQYF. The CDR3, as DNA: TGTGCTAGTGCCTTGGGGTTCGACTCGAAAGAGACCCAGTACTTC.